The clone carrying this T cell receptor beta chain was seen more than once but under ten times. Its specificity is unknown. Treatment in this sample: 15 to 20 received Ad26.COV2.S at low or high dose, single or two shots; 5 received placebo; per-sample allocation not given. All samples were drawn on day 63, counting from the first vaccine or placebo injection. The entry originates in a study of Ad26.COV2.S vaccination and SARS-CoV-2 variants. This CDR3 has 18 amino acids. From germline, CDR1 is SNHLY and CDR2 FYNNEI. The V gene lost 5 bases and the J gene lost 0 bases, with 17 bases spanning the gap. The study's findings and limits: It was reported that spike-specific CD8+ and CD4+ T cell responses were substantially broad after vaccination.

Sequenced by immunoSEQ multiplex PCR; TCRdb stores in-frame clones only, minus some. The repertoire holds about 350,000 clones, roughly 81% seen once, with approximately 3.5% in the top ten. The V gene is TRBV2, the J gene TRBJ1-6; a weak D match, TRBD1 (6 bases). The source material was peripheral blood, sampled in a trial of Ad26.COV2.S vaccine versus placebo. The TCR sequence derives from a person aged 18-60 years who received the Ad26.COV2.S COVID-19 vaccine or a placebo. CDR3 sequence reads: CASSKQGAGSSYNSPLHF. In nucleotides, the CDR3 is TGTGCCAGCAGTAAACAGGGCGCCGGCAGCTCCTATAATTCACCCCTCCACTTT.